Following are 7 T cell receptor beta chains from one sample sequenced in a study of human CD8 memory T cell subsets (dated by TCRdb to 2020 to 2021). A Human TCR Profiling Kit was used to prepare UMI-labeled 5' RACE TCRbeta libraries. TCRdb reprocessed the reads; each CDR3 protein sequence makes one entry, and DNA is unavailable. This sample's table carries some 11,000 distinct CDR3 sequences. The ten top clones hold around 15% of the sample. Sequencing was carried out using CD8+ T cells from PBMCs. The receptors were sampled from a human donor in good health.

In terms of frequency, this clonotype is medium-sized. The chain uses TRBV19 and TRBJ2-5; TCRdb's assignment of TRBD1 cannot be checked, as there is no DNA. This CDR3 spans 13 amino acids. CDR1 is LNHDA and CDR2 is SQIVND in the germline V gene (reference sequence). CDR3 loop: CASRGQNQETQYF.

The chain carries TRBV12-3 or TRBV12-4 and TRBJ2-2; as DNA is missing, the TRBD1 call by TCRdb cannot be tested. The CDR3 covers 13 residues. CDR3 region: CASSSGGAGELFF.

According to its frequency, this clonotype is medium-sized (0.01 to 0.1%). The rearrangement joins TRBV7-2 to TRBJ1-1. CDR3 length: 14 residues. CDR1 and CDR2 from the germline V gene are SGHTA and FQGNSA. CDR3 region: CASSTITGYTEAFF.

This sequence joins TRBV20-1 and TRBJ2-7; TCRdb's assignment of TRBD2 cannot be checked, as there is no DNA. Germline V gene lookup returns CDR1 DFQATT and CDR2 SNEGSKA (reference sequence). The CDR3 runs to 13 residues. The CDR3 sequence: CSATTSGSYEQYF.

The chain uses TRBV5-5 and TRBJ2-4; the TCRdb D gene call, TRBD2, has no DNA to confirm it. Per germline, CDR1 SGHKS and CDR2 YYEKEE (reference sequence). This CDR3 comprises 15 residues. The CDR3 spells CASSGGLAEKNIQYF. The full variable domain, completed using reference TRBV5-5 and TRBJ2-4, is DAGVTQSPTHLIKTRGQQVTLRCSPISGHKSVSWYQQVLGQGPQFIFQYYEKEERGRGNFPDRFSARQFPNYSSELNVNALLLGDSALYLCASSGGLAEKNIQYFGAGTRLSVL.

This clonotype registers medium-sized by frequency. This rearrangement joins TRBV6-2 or TRBV6-3 to TRBJ2-7; the D call of TRBD1 rests on TCRdb alone, since no DNA is present to check it. Germline V gene data show CDR1 as MNHEY and CDR2 as SVGEGT. This CDR3 is 19 amino acids long. The chain's CDR3 is CASSRDRGHGASGAYEQYF.

The rearrangement uses TRBV7-9 and TRBJ1-2; TCRdb lists TRBD1, though no DNA is available to test this call. CDR3 length: 14 amino acids. Per germline, CDR1 SEHNR and CDR2 FQNEAQ (reference sequence). The CDR3 loop reads CASSLAPGNYGYTF.